A selection of T cell receptor beta chains follows, all from one sample in a study of cytomegalovirus exposure and HLA in healthy donors. Using immunoSEQ multiplex PCR, the repertoire was profiled, and TCRdb retains in-frame clones only, with some absent. The table has about 170,000 clones, around 68% seen once. Material: PBMCs. The receptors come from a middle-aged man in good health and CMV-seronegative. Each CDR3 is given with its conserved first and last residue. A D gene is named only where the DNA matches it firmly. Clone sizes are given selectively: once, few, many, or a class where the clone is expanded.

- TRBJ2-7 TRBV5-4 - CASSSASEGYEQYF TGTGCCAGCAGCTCGGCTAGCGAGGGCTACGAGCAGTACTTC
few TRBJ2-1 TRBV30 - CAWNSGLSGWPYNEQFF TGTGCCTGGAACTCGGGCCTGAGCGGGTGGCCCTACAATGAGCAGTTCTTC
few TRBJ2-2 TRBV11-3 TRBD1 CASSPRTGVMSNTGELFF TGTGCCAGCAGCCCACGGACAGGGGTGATGTCGAACACCGGGGAGCTGTTTTTT
few TRBJ2-5 TRBV28 - CASSFERGRETQYF TGTGCCAGCAGTTTTGAACGAGGGAGAGAGACCCAGTACTTC
- TRBJ1-1 TRBV5-1 - CASSLAETRMNTEAFF TGCGCCAGCAGCTTGGCCGAGACCAGGATGAACACTGAAGCTTTCTTT
- TRBJ2-7 TRBV7-2 - CASSFPSWGGQATEQYF TGTGCCAGCAGCTTCCCTAGTTGGGGGGGACAGGCCACCGAGCAGTACTTC
- TRBJ2-7 TRBV9 TRBD1 CASSSYRGTNLYF TGTGCCAGCAGCTCCTACAGGGGCACTAATCTGTACTTC
few TRBJ2-1 TRBV19 TRBD1 CASSRNTGTGGNEQFF TGTGCCAGTAGTCGAAATACCGGGACAGGGGGCAATGAGCAGTTCTTC
- TRBJ1-1 TRBV5-4 - CAMLKFTVNTEAFF TGTGCCATGCTAAAATTCACAGTGAACACTGAAGCTTTCTTT
- TRBJ1-3 TRBV6-5 - CASSTSGGNTIYF TGTGCCAGCAGCACTAGTGGGGGAAACACCATATATTTT
once TRBJ1-2 TRBV4-1 - CASSQGGRGKLENYGYTF TGCGCCAGCAGCCAAGGGGGTAGGGGTAAATTAGAGAACTATGGCTACACCTTC
- TRBJ2-5 TRBV4-3 TRBD2 CASSQGSGRAVETQYF TGCGCCAGCAGCCAGGGGAGCGGGAGGGCCGTGGAGACCCAGTACTTC
few TRBJ2-3 TRBV25-1 - CASSENGGRTDTQYF TGTGCCAGCAGTGAAAACGGCGGTCGCACAGATACGCAGTATTTT
- TRBJ2-3 TRBV7-7 TRBD2 CASSKTSGGSTDTQYF TGTGCCAGCAGCAAAACTAGCGGGGGGAGCACAGATACGCAGTATTTT
few TRBJ2-7 TRBV11-2 TRBD2 CASSRGLAGGEQYF TGTGCCAGCAGCCGGGGACTAGCGGGAGGAGAGCAGTACTTC
once TRBJ1-1 TRBV11-2 - CASSFAENTEAFF TGTGCCAGCAGCTTCGCGGAGAACACTGAAGCTTTCTTT
- TRBJ1-1 TRBV21-1 - CASRNRPIRQGGTEAFF TGTGCCAGCAGGAACAGACCCATTAGACAGGGCGGCACTGAAGCTTTCTTT
once TRBJ2-2 TRBV2 - CASSVGGTGELFF TGTGCCAGCAGTGTTGGAGGGACCGGGGAGCTGTTTTTT
- TRBJ2-4 TRBV4-1 TRBD2 CASSQYLGLAGIAKNIQYF TGCGCCAGCAGCCAATATCTAGGACTAGCGGGGATAGCCAAAAACATTCAGTACTTC
- TRBJ2-1 TRBV4-2 TRBD1 CASSQVGTVYNEQFF TGTGCCAGCAGCCAAGTCGGGACAGTCTACAATGAGCAGTTCTTC
- TRBJ2-7 TRBV11-2 - CASSSLESYEQYF TGTGCCAGCAGCTCCCTGGAGTCCTACGAGCAGTACTTC
- TRBJ2-1 TRBV11-3 TRBD2 CASGSRNSGGYNEQFF TGTGCCAGCGGTTCTCGTAATAGCGGGGGGTACAATGAGCAGTTCTTC
- TRBJ2-7 TRBV10-2 - CASSVGANSYEQYF TGCGCCAGCAGTGTGGGGGCCAACTCCTACGAGCAGTACTTC
- TRBJ2-3 TRBV6-5 - CASSYLQSTDTQYF TGTGCCAGCAGTTACCTACAGAGCACAGATACGCAGTATTTT
- TRBJ2-1 TRBV30 TRBD2 CAWSVRGGPYNEQFF TGTGCCTGGAGTGTGCGGGGGGGGCCATACAATGAGCAGTTCTTC
few TRBJ2-5 TRBV13 TRBD1 CASSYLSDREETQYF TGTGCCAGCAGCTACCTATCGGACAGGGAAGAGACCCAGTACTTC
- TRBJ2-5 TRBV5-6 - CASSLVGGETQYF TGTGCCAGCAGCTTGGTCGGCGGGGAGACCCAGTACTTC
once TRBJ2-7 TRBV14 - CASSQVQGRVYEQYF TGTGCCAGCAGCCAAGTTCAGGGCAGAGTCTACGAGCAGTACTTC
few TRBJ1-2 TRBV19 TRBD1 CASSIPPGGYGYTF TGTGCCAGTAGTATACCTCCAGGGGGTTATGGCTACACCTTC
- TRBJ2-7 TRBV6-5 - CASSFLAAYEQYF TGTGCCAGCAGTTTCCTTGCGGCCTACGAGCAGTACTTC
- TRBJ2-1 TRBV7-2 - CASTYGGGQFF TGTGCCAGCACCTACGGGGGAGGGCAGTTCTTC
- TRBJ2-7 TRBV5-1 - CASSPNRELNEQYF TGCGCCAGCAGCCCCAACAGGGAGTTAAACGAGCAGTACTTC
- TRBJ1-5 TRBV6-5 - CASSYDRRGNQPQHF TGTGCCAGCAGTTACGACAGAAGAGGCAATCAGCCCCAGCATTTT
- TRBJ2-7 TRBV5-6 - CASSFTFRGTYEQYF TGTGCCAGCAGCTTTACGTTCAGGGGAACCTACGAGCAGTACTTC
few TRBJ1-1 TRBV18 TRBD1 CASSDSGTGVEAFF TGTGCCAGCTCAGATTCAGGCACAGGGGTTGAAGCTTTCTTT
few TRBJ2-7 TRBV11-2 TRBD1 CASSFSGQGGEQYF TGTGCCAGCAGCTTTAGCGGACAGGGCGGCGAGCAGTACTTC
few TRBJ1-1 TRBV30 - CAWSGTNTEAFF TGTGCCTGGAGTGGAACAAACACTGAAGCTTTCTTT
once TRBJ2-2 TRBV2 TRBD2 CASRTSGSSGELFF TGTGCCAGCAGGACTAGCGGGAGTTCCGGGGAGCTGTTTTTT
- TRBJ1-1 TRBV19 - CASRASTEAFF TGTGCCAGTAGAGCGTCCACTGAAGCTTTCTTT
- TRBJ1-6 TRBV5-6 - CASSLGAPYSPLHF TGTGCCAGCAGCCTGGGAGCCCCCTATTCACCCCTCCACTTT
- TRBJ2-7 TRBV6-1 - CASSEVGSYEQYF TGTGCCAGCAGTGAAGTCGGTTCCTACGAGCAGTACTTC
once TRBJ2-5 TRBV18 - CASSPGHESMGETQYF TGTGCCAGCTCACCGGGCCACGAATCGATGGGAGAGACCCAGTACTTC
- TRBJ1-5 TRBV19 - CASTPTRGVGNQPQHF TGTGCCAGTACTCCCACCCGGGGGGTAGGTAATCAGCCCCAGCATTTT
- TRBJ2-1 TRBV11-2 - CASSYRVWNEQFF TGTGCCAGCAGCTACAGGGTATGGAATGAGCAGTTCTTC